This T cell receptor (beta chain) was retrieved from a study of shared clonotypes between healthy human individuals. About the research overall: Per-donor plates numbered three CD4 naive, three CD4 memory, two CD8 naive and one CD8 memory. Study-wide findings and caveats: Although depth was large, rarefaction showed that sequencing of the sorted subsets was incomplete.

The naive CD8 subset, CD45RO-negative cells positively selected for CCR7, excluded terminally differentiated effector memory CD45RA+ cells. The assay was carried out at the deep level. The repertoire was sequenced with immunoSEQ multiplex PCR; TCRdb's copy has only in-frame clones and lacks some. The data show under 1 million clones, around 92% seen once. In the case of this clone: Its antigen remains unknown.

In germline, CDR1 is MDHEN, CDR2 SYDVKM. The CDR3 length is 14 residues. V was clipped by 1 base and J by 8 bases, with 12 bases between them. This receptor was taken from a man younger than 45 in good health. V usage is TRBV28 and J usage is TRBJ2-1; a weak D match, TRBD1 (6 bases). Sequencing was performed on naive CD8+ T cells sorted from blood. DNA of the CDR3: TGTGCCAGCAGTTTATCCCCGGGGACACATGAGCAGTTCTTC. It translates to CASSLSPGTHEQFF.